The table lists the clone carrying this T cell receptor beta chain with many counts. Its matching antigen is unknown. The data were taken from a study of spatial heterogeneity in lung cancer. Study at large: Alpha-chain sequences were consistently detected in smaller numbers than beta-chain sequences. General observations from the study: In blood, ubiquitous expanded tumor TCRs appeared more at resection than follow-up.

The time point here: sample taken at primary tumor resection. Whole RNA came from tumor, nontumor lung or frozen PBMC and was sequenced without being sorted. The approximately 77 donors had untreated early-stage non-small cell lung cancer. The presence of a unique molecular identifier marked each TCR cDNA molecule. TCRdb fed the 5' RACE reads into MiXCR, producing one record per CDR3 protein. The sample holds 48,000 or so distinct CDR3 sequences, roughly 5.2% seen once. The receptor comes from a male donor with early-stage non-small cell lung cancer. The specimen comprised PBMCs, sampled at surgery.

In nucleotides, the CDR3 is TGCAGTGCCTCTTCAGGGTCCGGCAATGAGCAGTTCTTC. It translates to CSASSGSGNEQFF. The chain links TRBV20-1 to TRBJ2-1, with a tentative D call TRBD1 (5 bases). This CDR3 has 13 amino acids. CDR1 and CDR2 (germline): DFQATT, SNEGSKA (reference sequence). Trimming took off 6 bases at V and 6 bases at J, with 15 bases between the two ends.